Given below is one T cell receptor (beta chain) in context. Its target is unknown. This entry belongs to a study of blood T cells in healthy people across ages. Study observations and caveats: Naive T cell percentage showed a strong correlation with TCR beta diversity.

For the second PCR, which ran for roughly 6 to 11 cycles, a sample-barcoded 5' primer and a J-beta primer mix were used. TCRdb fed the 5' RACE reads into MiXCR, producing one record per CDR3 protein. The table lists about 900,000 distinct CDR3 sequences, roughly 48% of them singletons. Between the trimmed V and J ends, which lost 0 bases and 4 bases, there was a span of 15 bases. The CDR3 runs 17 residues. The germline V gene has CDR1 SGHAT and CDR2 FQNNGV. The source is a man younger than 40 in good health. The gene calls are TRBV11-2 and TRBJ2-2, with a weak D call TRBD2 (6 bases). Sequenced sample: blood. The CDR3 region is CASSLDRGGRVTGELFF. The DNA for the CDR3 is TGTGCCAGCAGCTTAGATCGCGGAGGGCGGGTCACCGGGGAGCTGTTTTTT. Combining the CDR3 with reference TRBV11-2 and TRBJ2-2 gives the whole variable domain EAGVAQSPRYKIIEKRQSVAFWCNPISGHATLYWYQQILGQGPKLLIQFQNNGVVDDSQLPKDRFSAERLKGVDSTLKIQPAKLEDSAVYLCASSLDRGGRVTGELFFGEGSRLTVL.